This entry lists 25 T cell receptor beta chains sequenced from one sample in a study of cytomegalovirus exposure and HLA in healthy donors (dated by TCRdb to 2017 to 2019). The library was produced with the immunoSEQ multiplex PCR assay. For the multiplex PCR, a mixture combining 60 forward primers for TCR Vbeta segments and 13 reverse primers for TCR Jbeta segments was used. Not all clones reach the TCRdb copy of this immuneACCESS table, which keeps in-frame sequences only. Checked studies attribute under half of the gap to unresolved V genes and leave the rest unexplained. Within this sample are about 150,000 clones, with over 60% of them counted one time only. The ten largest clones take up 1.5% to 2% of the sample. Sequencing was done on a sample of PBMCs. The receptors originated from a woman aged 18-29 years in good health and CMV-seronegative.

The chain joins TRBV28 to TRBJ1-4, with D perhaps matching TRBD1 (6 bases). V was shortened by 2 bases and J by 0 bases, with 10 bases between the two germline ends. Germline values: CDR1 MDHEN, CDR2 SYDVKM. This CDR3 comprises 16 residues. The DNA of the CDR3 is TGTGCCAGCAGTTTACCCCAGGGGACAACTAATGAAAAACTGTTTTTT. It encodes CASSLPQGTTNEKLFF.

This clone was picked up a small number of times. This chain joins TRBV7-2 and TRBJ1-5, with D uncertain. Trimming cost V 1 base and J 7 bases, with 14 bases left between them. The CDR3 consists of 15 residues. Germline V gene data show CDR1 as SGHTA and CDR2 as FQGNSA. The CDR3 region has the DNA TGTGCCAGCAGCTTAGGTTTTGGAGGAGGCCAGCCCCAGCATTTT. Translating gives CASSLGFGGGQPQHF.

This chain links TRBV6-5 with TRBJ2-3, with a weak D call TRBD2 (6 bases). The germline V gene has CDR1 MNHEY and CDR2 SVGAGI. V was shortened by 2 bases and J by 3 bases, with 9 bases between the two germline ends. The CDR3 contains 14 residues. CDR3 sequence reads: CASSYGGLTDTQYF. Here the CDR3 DNA reads TGTGCCAGCAGTTACGGGGGACTGACAGATACGCAGTATTTT.

V gene TRBV19 combines with J gene TRBJ1-1; TRBD1 aligns across 8 bases. Germline CDR1 and CDR2: LNHDA and SQIVND (reference sequence). With V trimmed by 6 bases and J by 5 bases, 8 bases remained unmatched. There are 14 residues in the CDR3. The DNA for the CDR3 is TGTGCCAGTAGCAGGACAGGGCTTTTGACTGAAGCTTTCTTT. Translated, it gives CASSRTGLLTEAFF.

This CDR3 reads CADVGGANYGYTF. The DNA for the CDR3 is TGTGCCGACGTCGGAGGGGCAAACTATGGCTACACCTTC. The rearrangement joins TRBV2 to TRBJ1-2; D possibly corresponds to TRBD1 (5 bases). This CDR3 contains 13 residues. Germline V gives CDR1 SNHLY, CDR2 FYNNEI. V lost 11 bases and J lost 2, with 15 bases in between.

This clone came up a few times. The CDR3 sequence: CASSYGQGAEQYF. The DNA of the CDR3 is TGTGCCAGCTCATACGGACAGGGCGCCGAGCAGTACTTC. The chain joins TRBV18 to TRBJ2-7, with 8 bases aligning to TRBD1. The CDR3 loop spans 13 amino acids. The V gene's germline CDR1 is KGHSH and CDR2 LQKENI. V lost 5 bases, J lost 6 bases, and 6 bases stayed unmatched.

The rearrangement uses TRBV19 and TRBJ1-5; 11 nucleotides match TRBD1. V was pared by 6 bases and J by 1 base, with 8 bases of the junction left unmatched. Germline CDR1 is LNHDA and CDR2 is SQIVND (reference sequence). CDR3 length: 17 residues. CDR3 sequence reads: CASSRTGGFGSNQPQHF. In DNA, the CDR3 is TGTGCCAGTAGCCGGACAGGGGGCTTCGGCAGCAATCAGCCCCAGCATTTT.

This rearrangement joins TRBV6-4 to TRBJ2-7; D gene unclear. The germline gives CDR1 MRHNA, CDR2 SNTAGT. The CDR3 contains 16 residues. Trimming took 5 bases from V and 1 from J, leaving 18 bases between them. The CDR3 DNA follows: TGTGCCAGCAGTAAACACAGCAGTTGTGCTTCCTACGAGCAGTACGTC. It yields the protein CASSKHSSCASYEQYV.

The rearrangement links TRBV28 to TRBJ2-7; tentative D call: TRBD1 (8 bases). This CDR3 is built from 15 residues. Germline-derived CDR1 and CDR2 are MDHEN and SYDVKM. V gave up 3 bases and J gave up 1 base, with 13 bases separating them. CDR3 DNA sequence: TGTGCCAGCAGTTTCACAGGGGGGGTTTCCTACGAGCAGTACTTC. Its translation is CASSFTGGVSYEQYF.

V gene TRBV5-1 combines with J gene TRBJ2-7; perhaps TRBD1 as D (5 bases). Trimming cost V 4 bases and J 5 bases, with 13 bases left between them. CDR3 length: 13 residues. Germline CDR1 SGHRS, CDR2 YFSETQ. The CDR3 loop is CASSGQQGNEQYF. CDR3 nucleotides: TGCGCCAGCAGCGGGCAGCAGGGCAACGAGCAGTACTTC. Full variable domain (missing parts from reference TRBV5-1 and TRBJ2-7): KAGVTQTPRYLIKTRGQQVTLSCSPISGHRSVSWYQQTPGQGLQFLFEYFSETQRNKGNFPGRFSGRQFSNSRSEMNVSTLELGDSALYLCASSGQQGNEQYFGPGTRLTVT.

This clone has only a few counts. The chain couples TRBV6-1 to TRBJ2-2; maybe TRBD1 (6 bases). CDR1 is MNHNS, CDR2 SASEGT, per germline. V was trimmed by 6 bases and J by 4 bases, leaving 9 bases between them. The CDR3 spans 13 residues. The CDR3 region has the DNA TGTGCCAGCAGGACAGGAGTCACCGGGGAGCTGTTTTTT. Translating it yields CASRTGVTGELFF.

The J gene is TRBJ2-5, the V gene TRBV27; TRBD1 is a possible D gene (5 bases). Germline values: CDR1 MNHEY, CDR2 SMNVEV (reference sequence). The CDR3 sequence is 13 residues long. The ends were cut back, 3 bases at V and 4 bases at J, with 9 bases in the middle. CDR3: CASSFGRAETQYF. The CDR3 bases are TGTGCCAGCAGTTTCGGCAGGGCAGAGACCCAGTACTTC.

The gene calls are TRBV18 and TRBJ2-7; TRBD1 matches 8 bases. The CDR3 runs to 14 residues. The V gene end was trimmed by 4 bases and the J gene end by 5 bases; junction bases not matched to a gene: 7. The V gene's germline CDR1 is KGHSH and CDR2 LQKENI. Written as DNA, the CDR3 is TGTGCCAGCTCACGACTAGGACAGGGCAACGAGCAGTACTTC. Its protein product is CASSRLGQGNEQYF. The full variable domain, in which reference TRBV18 and TRBJ2-7 provide the parts outside the CDR3, is NAGVMQNPRHLVRRRGQEARLRCSPMKGHSHVYWYRQLPEEGLKFMVYLQKENIIDESGMPKERFSAEFPKEGPSILRIQQVVRGDSAAYFCASSRLGQGNEQYFGPGTRLTVT.

The chain has TRBV7-9 and TRBJ1-5; TRBD1 might be the D (5 bases). The CDR3 extends over 17 amino acids. The ends were cut back, 0 bases at V and 2 bases at J, with 14 bases in the middle. Germline CDR1 and CDR2: SEHNR and FQNEAQ (reference sequence). CDR3 loop: CASSLAPGHEGNQPQHF. CDR3 bases: TGTGCCAGCAGCTTAGCCCCCGGACATGAAGGCAATCAGCCCCAGCATTTT.

The chain carries TRBV6-1 and TRBJ2-4, with a tentative D call TRBD1 (6 bases). V lost 1 base to trimming and J lost 1 base, with 14 bases between them. This CDR3 comprises 17 residues. Germline values: CDR1 MNHNS, CDR2 SASEGT. CDR3 region: CASSEEPRGAAKNIQYF. The CDR3 DNA follows: TGTGCCAGCAGTGAAGAACCCAGGGGTGCGGCCAAAAACATTCAGTACTTC.

A word on this clone: Within the sample, other DNA sequences also encode this same CDR3. This chain joins TRBV2 and TRBJ2-7; possibly TRBD2 for D (6 bases). Looked up from germline, CDR1 is SNHLY and CDR2 is FYNNEI. The CDR3 has 14 residues. This CDR3 reads CASSGGESSYEQYV. CDR3 in DNA: TGTGCCAGCAGTGGGGGGGAAAGCTCCTACGAGCAGTACGTT.

V gene TRBV4-3 combines with J gene TRBJ2-3, with 10 bases lining up with TRBD2. The CDR3 runs 17 residues. From germline, CDR1 is LGHNA and CDR2 YSLEER. Trimming took 2 bases from V and 5 from J; bases not matched to a gene: 10. CDR3 in DNA: TGCGCCAGCAGCCAAAGGATGCTAGCGGGGGCCGAAGATACGCAGTATTTT. This sequence encodes CASSQRMLAGAEDTQYF.

The chain links TRBV9 to TRBJ1-1, with D hard to call. The V gene lost 0 bases and the J gene lost 1 base, with 4 bases spanning the gap. Germline lookup yields CDR1 SGDLS and CDR2 YYNGEE. The length of the CDR3 is 13 residues. The CDR3 DNA follows: TGTGCCAGCAGCGTAGCTCCGAACACTGAAGCTTTCTTT. Residues: CASSVAPNTEAFF.

The J gene is TRBJ2-1, the V gene TRBV29-1; 12 positions agree with TRBD2. V trimming: 6 bases; J trimming: 4 bases; junction bases outside the gene matches: 4. CDR3 length: 14 amino acids. CDR1 SQVTM and CDR2 ANQGSEA come from the germline V gene. The DNA of the CDR3 is TGCAGCGTGACTAGCGGGAGTGTATACAATGAGCAGTTCTTC. Translation gives CSVTSGSVYNEQFF.

This chain uses TRBV5-1 with TRBJ2-1, with 8 bases identical to TRBD2. This CDR3 region has 15 residues. V shed 0 bases, J shed 5 bases, and the junction held 4 bases outside the gene matches. The V gene's germline CDR1 is SGHRS and CDR2 YFSETQ. CDR3 sequence reads: CASSLVAGNNNEQFF. CDR3 nucleotide sequence: TGCGCCAGCAGCTTGGTAGCGGGAAACAACAATGAGCAGTTCTTC.

The chain recombines TRBV15 with TRBJ2-1; 7 nucleotides line up with TRBD2. Per germline, CDR1 LNHNV and CDR2 YYDKDF (reference sequence). Unmatched junction bases numbered 9, after V lost 0 bases and J lost 1 base. The length of the CDR3 is 18 residues. In DNA form, the CDR3 reads TGTGCCACCAGCAGAGATTCCCAGGGAGGGCCATCCTACAATGAGCAGTTCTTC. This gives the protein CATSRDSQGGPSYNEQFF.

This clone appeared a single time. In nucleotides, the CDR3 is TGTGCCAGCAGCCCGCTCCCTAGCCAGCCCCAGCATTTT. Translation gives CASSPLPSQPQHF. This chain links TRBV7-2 with TRBJ1-5; the D is unclear. Trimming cost V 5 bases and J 7 bases, with 12 bases left between them. Germline values: CDR1 SGHTA, CDR2 FQGNSA. This CDR3 contains 13 residues. The full variable domain, its missing parts supplied by reference TRBV7-2 and TRBJ1-5, is GAGVSQSPSNKVTEKGKDVELRCDPISGHTALYWYRQSLGQGLEFLIYFQGNSAPDKSGLPSDRFSAERTGGSVSTLTIQRTQQEDSAVYLCASSPLPSQPQHFGDGTRLSIL.

The V call is TRBV10-2, the J call TRBJ2-2, with unresolved D. CDR1 and CDR2 from the germline V gene are WSHSY and SAAADI. The V and J ends lost 6 bases and 0 bases respectively, with 11 bases between them. This CDR3 region has 15 residues. CDR3 residues: CASSLDTPNTGELFF. The CDR3, as DNA: TGCGCCAGCAGCCTTGACACACCGAACACCGGGGAGCTGTTTTTT.

The chain employs TRBV6-1 and TRBJ1-1; a possible D gene is TRBD1 (5 bases). Deletions cut 2 bases from V and 1 base from J, with 11 bases between. CDR1 is MNHNS and CDR2 is SASEGT in the germline V gene. The CDR3 sequence is 15 residues long. The CDR3 loop is CASSETLDRNTEAFF. CDR3 sequence (DNA): TGTGCCAGCAGTGAAACACTTGACAGGAACACTGAAGCTTTCTTT.

This chain uses TRBV5-4 with TRBJ1-1; perhaps TRBD1 as D (6 bases). The CDR3 has 16 residues. CDR1 SGHNT and CDR2 YYREEE come from the germline V gene (reference sequence). Trimming shortened V by 2 bases and J by 0 bases, and 14 bases separated the two germline ends. The CDR3 spells CASSFSGQFMNTEAFF. In nucleotides, the CDR3 is TGTGCCAGCAGCTTCTCCGGACAGTTCATGAACACTGAAGCTTTCTTT.